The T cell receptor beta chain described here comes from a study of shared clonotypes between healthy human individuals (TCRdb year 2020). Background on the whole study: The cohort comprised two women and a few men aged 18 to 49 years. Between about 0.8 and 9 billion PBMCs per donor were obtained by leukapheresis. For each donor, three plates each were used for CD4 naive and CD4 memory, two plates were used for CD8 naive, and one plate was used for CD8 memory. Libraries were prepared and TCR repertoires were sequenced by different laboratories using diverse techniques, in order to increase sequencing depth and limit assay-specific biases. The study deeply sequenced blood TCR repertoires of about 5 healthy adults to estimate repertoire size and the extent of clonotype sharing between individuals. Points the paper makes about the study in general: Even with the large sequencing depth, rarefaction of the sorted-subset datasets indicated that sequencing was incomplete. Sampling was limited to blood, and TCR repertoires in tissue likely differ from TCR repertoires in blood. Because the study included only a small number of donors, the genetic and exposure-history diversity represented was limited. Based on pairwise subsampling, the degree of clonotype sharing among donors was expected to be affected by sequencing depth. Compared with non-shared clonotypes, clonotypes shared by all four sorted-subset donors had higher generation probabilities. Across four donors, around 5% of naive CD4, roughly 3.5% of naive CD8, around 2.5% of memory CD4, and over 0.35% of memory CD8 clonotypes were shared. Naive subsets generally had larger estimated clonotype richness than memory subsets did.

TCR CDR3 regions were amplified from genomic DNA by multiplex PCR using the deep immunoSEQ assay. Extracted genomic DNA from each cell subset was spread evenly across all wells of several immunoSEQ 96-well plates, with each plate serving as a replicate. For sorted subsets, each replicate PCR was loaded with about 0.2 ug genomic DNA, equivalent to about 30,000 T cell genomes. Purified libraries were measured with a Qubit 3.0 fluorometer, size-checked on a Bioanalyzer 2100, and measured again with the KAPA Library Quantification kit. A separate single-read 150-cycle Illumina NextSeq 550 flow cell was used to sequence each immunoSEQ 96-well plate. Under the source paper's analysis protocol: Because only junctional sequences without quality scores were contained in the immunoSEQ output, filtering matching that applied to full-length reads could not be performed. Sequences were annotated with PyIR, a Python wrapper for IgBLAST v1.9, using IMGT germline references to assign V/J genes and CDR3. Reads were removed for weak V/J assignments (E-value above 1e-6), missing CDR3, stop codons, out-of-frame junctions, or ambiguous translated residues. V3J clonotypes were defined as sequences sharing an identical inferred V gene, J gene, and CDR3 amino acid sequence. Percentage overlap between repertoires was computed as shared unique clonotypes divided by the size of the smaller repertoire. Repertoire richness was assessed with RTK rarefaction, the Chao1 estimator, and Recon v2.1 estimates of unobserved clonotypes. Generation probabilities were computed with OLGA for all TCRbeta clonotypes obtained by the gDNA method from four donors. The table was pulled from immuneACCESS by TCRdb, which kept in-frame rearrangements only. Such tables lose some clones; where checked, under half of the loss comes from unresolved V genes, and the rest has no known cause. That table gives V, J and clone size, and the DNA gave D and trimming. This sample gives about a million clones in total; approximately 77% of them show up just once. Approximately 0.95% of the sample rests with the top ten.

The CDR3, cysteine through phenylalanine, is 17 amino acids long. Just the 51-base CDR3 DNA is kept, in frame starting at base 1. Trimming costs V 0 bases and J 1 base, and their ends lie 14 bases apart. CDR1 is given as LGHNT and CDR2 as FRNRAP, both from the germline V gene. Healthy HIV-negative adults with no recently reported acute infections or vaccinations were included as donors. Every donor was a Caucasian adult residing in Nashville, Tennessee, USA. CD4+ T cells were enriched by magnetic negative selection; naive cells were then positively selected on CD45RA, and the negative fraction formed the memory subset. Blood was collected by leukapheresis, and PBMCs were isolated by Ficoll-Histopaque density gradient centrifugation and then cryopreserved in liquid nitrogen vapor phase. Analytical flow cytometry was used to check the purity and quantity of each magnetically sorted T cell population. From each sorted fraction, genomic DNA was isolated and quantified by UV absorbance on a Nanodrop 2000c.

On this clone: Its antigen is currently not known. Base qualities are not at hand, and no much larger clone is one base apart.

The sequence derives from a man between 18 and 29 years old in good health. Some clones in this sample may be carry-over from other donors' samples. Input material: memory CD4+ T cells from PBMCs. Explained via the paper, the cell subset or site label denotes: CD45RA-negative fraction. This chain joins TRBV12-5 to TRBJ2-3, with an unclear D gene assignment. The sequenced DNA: TGTGCTAGTGGTTTGGTATTGTCCGATCCCGGCACAGATACGCAGTATTTT. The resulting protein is CASGLVLSDPGTDTQYF.